Following are 6 T cell receptor beta chains from one sample sequenced in a study of beta chain features in type 1 diabetes. Their target antigens are unknown. Expressed TCRB transcripts were sequenced, since all the RNA that had been isolated was reverse transcribed. The assay was immunoSEQ multiplex PCR, and TCRdb's table has in-frame clones only and misses some. There are 640,000 or so clones in the sample; under 15% occur only once, and less than 0.025% lies in the top ten. Study conclusions and caveats: In all four CD4+ subsets, TCRB CDR3 length was significantly, moderately reduced in type 1 diabetes.

The sample comprised naive CD4+ T cells from blood. The receptor source for this set is a man between 18 and 29 years old with type 1 diabetes.

This clone was counted between two and nine times. The genes are TRBV10-2 and TRBJ1-2, with a possible D match to TRBD1 (5 bases). Deletions cut 6 bases from V and 3 bases from J, with 14 bases between. This CDR3 is 14 amino acids long. Germline V lookup: CDR1 WSHSY, CDR2 SAAADI. The CDR3 sequence: CASSRVKEDYGYTF. CDR3 bases: TGCGCCAGCAGCAGGGTTAAGGAAGACTATGGCTACACCTTC.

This clone was seen a few times. The rearrangement uses TRBV29-1 and TRBJ1-2, with unresolved D. CDR1 is SQVTM and CDR2 is ANQGSEA in the germline V gene. The CDR3 has 15 amino acids. V gave up 7 bases and J gave up 4 bases, with 22 bases separating them. In DNA form, the CDR3 reads TGCAGCGCCGAAAACCCGGGGTCCAGATCCTATGGCTACACCTTC. Its protein product is CSAENPGSRSYGYTF.

This sequence joins TRBV15 and TRBJ2-1, with D perhaps TRBD1 (6 bases). The CDR3 extends over 17 amino acids. V was shortened by 5 bases and J by 3 bases, with 20 bases between the two germline ends. CDR1 and CDR2 from the germline V gene are LNHNV and YYDKDF (reference sequence). The CDR3 loop is CATSPGQSINYYNEQFF. CDR3 DNA: TGTGCCACCAGCCCCGGACAGTCTATAAATTACTACAATGAGCAGTTCTTC.

The chain employs TRBV4-1 and TRBJ1-6; a possible D gene is TRBD1 (5 bases). The CDR3 consists of 17 residues. The germline gives CDR1 MGHRA, CDR2 YSYEKL. Trimming removed 1 base from V and 7 bases from J, with 17 bases in between. DNA of the CDR3: TGCGCCAGCAGCCAAGCTACCCCGACAGAGGTCAATTCACCCCTCCACTTT. Translation gives CASSQATPTEVNSPLHF.

This clone occurred a few times. The chain couples TRBV7-2 to TRBJ2-1, with 9 positions matching TRBD2. The CDR3 covers 16 residues. From germline, CDR1 is SGHTA and CDR2 FQGNSA. The V gene end was trimmed by 1 base and the J gene end by 10 bases; junction bases not matched to a gene: 11. CDR3 nucleotides: TGTGCCAGCAGCTTAGGACCCGCGGGGGGGCCTTACGAGCAGTTCTTC. This codes for CASSLGPAGGPYEQFF.

This clone was seen a handful of times. The V call is TRBV28, the J call TRBJ2-1, with TRBD1 matching over 10 bases. The germline CDR1 and CDR2 sequences are MDHEN and SYDVKM. The length of the CDR3 is 16 residues. The trim removed 5 bases at V and 4 bases at J, leaving 8 bases unmatched. Here the CDR3 DNA reads TGTGCCAGCAGTCAGATATCGGGACAGGGGTACAATGAGCAGTTCTTC. This sequence encodes CASSQISGQGYNEQFF.